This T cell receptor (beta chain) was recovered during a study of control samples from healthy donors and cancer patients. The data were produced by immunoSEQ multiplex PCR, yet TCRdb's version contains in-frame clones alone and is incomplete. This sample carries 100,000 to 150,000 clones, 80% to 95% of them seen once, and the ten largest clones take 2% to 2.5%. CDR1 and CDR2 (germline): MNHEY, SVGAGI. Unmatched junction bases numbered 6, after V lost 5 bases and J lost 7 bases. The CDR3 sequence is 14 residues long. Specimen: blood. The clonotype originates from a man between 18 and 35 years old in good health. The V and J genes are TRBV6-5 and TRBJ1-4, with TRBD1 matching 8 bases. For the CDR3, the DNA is TGTGCCAGCAGTCCACGGGACAGGTTTGAAAAACTGTTTTTT. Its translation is CASSPRDRFEKLFF.